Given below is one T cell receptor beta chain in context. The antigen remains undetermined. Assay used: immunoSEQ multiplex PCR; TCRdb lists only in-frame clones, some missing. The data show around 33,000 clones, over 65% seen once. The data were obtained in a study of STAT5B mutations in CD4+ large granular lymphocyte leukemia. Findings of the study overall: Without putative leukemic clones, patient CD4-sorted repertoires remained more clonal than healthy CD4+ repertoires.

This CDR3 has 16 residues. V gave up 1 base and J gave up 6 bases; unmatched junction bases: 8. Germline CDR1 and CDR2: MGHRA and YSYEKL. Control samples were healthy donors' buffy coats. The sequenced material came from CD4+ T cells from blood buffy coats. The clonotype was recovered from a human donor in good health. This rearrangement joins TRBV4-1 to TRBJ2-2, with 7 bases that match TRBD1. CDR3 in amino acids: CASSQVGQGVPGELFF. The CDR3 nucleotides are TGCGCCAGCAGCCAAGTTGGGCAGGGGGTCCCCGGGGAGCTGTTTTTT.